This T cell receptor beta chain appears in the sequencing data of a study of cytomegalovirus exposure and HLA in healthy donors. Both 60 Vbeta primers and 13 Jbeta primers went into the PCR. Profiled with immunoSEQ multiplex PCR; TCRdb holds only in-frame clones, not every one. The table shows 150,000 to 200,000 clones, with roughly 82% occurring only once. This clone was observed a handful of times. Its cognate antigen is unknown. The CDR3 runs to 15 residues. Germline loops: CDR1 MNHNS, CDR2 SASEGT. V dropped 10 bases and J dropped 3 bases, with 21 bases sitting between them. Study-level findings and limits: Among TCR sequences, most were rare, though some public TCRs appeared in many donors. Cytomegalovirus-associated TCR beta chains were listed, numbering 150 to 200. A reported reduction in N-insertions relative to the roughly 640-donor mean was seen in an Asian-associated ancestry cluster in a later analysis. A prior analysis recorded that most TCR beta V segments were productive about 87% or about 30% of the time.

The TCR comes from a woman aged 45-65 years in good health and CMV-seropositive. The V and J genes are TRBV6-1 and TRBJ1-1; no clear D. Sequenced input: PBMCs. CDR3 protein: CAISGGSHGDTEAFF. The CDR3 bases are TGTGCCATCAGCGGAGGGTCCCATGGTGACACTGAAGCTTTCTTT.